This is a list of T cell receptor beta chains from one sample in a study of control samples from healthy donors and cancer patients. Profiling relied on immunoSEQ multiplex PCR, and the TCRdb table lists in-frame clones only, not all of them. The repertoire consists of fewer than 200,000 clones, with approximately 92% occurring once and the leading ten covering more than 1.1%. Sample: blood. The receptor set was obtained from a man aged 18 to 35 in good health. CDR3s include the opening cysteine and the closing phenylalanine or tryptophan. D genes are given only for firm matches.

v_gene,d_gene,j_gene,CDR3aa,CDR3nt
TRBV24-1,TRBD1,TRBJ2-1,CATSDLKTGINNEQFF,TGTGCCACCAGTGATTTGAAGACAGGGATCAACAATGAGCAGTTCTTC
TRBV19,NA,TRBJ2-7,CASSIDPTGYSYEQYF,TGTGCCAGTAGTATAGATCCGACAGGCTACTCCTACGAGCAGTACTTC
TRBV11-2,NA,TRBJ2-2,CASSLVTGWSGELFF,TGTGCCAGCAGCTTAGTAACAGGGTGGAGCGGGGAGCTGTTTTTT
TRBV7-9,NA,TRBJ1-2,CASSTTGTSLYGYTF,TGTGCCAGCAGCACCACCGGGACAAGCCTCTATGGCTACACCTTC
TRBV2,NA,TRBJ1-2,CASSEVGRALTF,TGTGCCAGCAGTGAAGTAGGAAGGGCACTCACCTTC
TRBV3-1/TRBV3-2,TRBD2,TRBJ2-1,CASSHTSGGTIDEQFF,TGTGCCAGCAGCCATACTAGCGGGGGGACGATCGATGAGCAGTTCTTC
TRBV9,NA,TRBJ1-4,CASSAGTSGVATNEKLFF,TGTGCCAGCAGCGCCGGGACATCTGGCGTCGCAACTAATGAAAAACTGTTTTTT
TRBV7-2,TRBD2,TRBJ2-3,CASSLVLFREGDTQYF,TGTGCCAGCAGCTTAGTGTTGTTCAGGGAGGGAGATACGCAGTATTTT
TRBV2,NA,TRBJ1-2,CASSERLPPGRDGYTF,TGTGCCAGCAGTGAACGTCTCCCTCCGGGAAGGGACGGCTACACCTTC
TRBV20-1,NA,TRBJ2-2,CSASVPQEDTGELFF,TGCAGTGCTAGTGTACCCCAAGAGGACACCGGGGAGCTGTTTTTT
TRBV9,NA,TRBJ1-4,CASSPHSGWLPSTNEKLFF,TGTGCCAGCAGCCCCCACAGTGGCTGGCTGCCCTCAACTAATGAAAAACTGTTTTTT
TRBV20-1,TRBD2,TRBJ2-1,CSASKSGAGGLYNEQFF,TGCAGTGCTAGTAAGAGTGGAGCGGGGGGTCTGTACAATGAGCAGTTCTTC
TRBV4-1,NA,TRBJ2-7,CASSQSLTGSIKSYEQYF,TGCGCCAGCAGCCAATCCTTAACCGGGTCCATTAAATCCTACGAGCAGTACTTC